This T cell receptor (beta chain) was recovered during a study of T cells in Graves' hyperthyroidism and ophthalmopathy. Study-wide results and limits: Blood also carried most thyroid clonotypes expanded above 0.001. Ophthalmopathy cases were set apart from stable hyperthyroidism by a 13 V-J model.

Graves' hyperthyroidism without ophthalmopathy progression within 18 months was termed stable. As regards this clonotype: What it binds is not known.

Using RNA transcripts as the source, TCR beta CDR3 regions were amplified. The TCR CDR3 was amplified in a first-round RT-PCR using the HTBI primer set. MiXCR, applied by TCRdb to the multiplex PCR reads, yields one record per CDR3 protein. This sample has 300,000 to 500,000 distinct CDR3 sequences, with just under 15% found just once. The V gene lost 4 bases and the J gene lost 4 bases, with 13 bases spanning the gap. Per the germline V gene, CDR1 is MNHEY and CDR2 is SVGAGI. The CDR3 covers 14 residues. Input material: blood. The rearrangement joins TRBV6-5 to TRBJ1-2; D call uncertain. This receptor was obtained from a young woman with Graves' hyperthyroidism. The CDR3 coding sequence is TGTGCCAGCAGTTTACACATTACGTCCTATGGCTACACCTTC. Protein product: CASSLHITSYGYTF.